This T cell receptor beta chain was retrieved from a study of blood T cell repertoires in COVID-19. Sequencing was performed with immunoSEQ multiplex PCR; in TCRdb, only in-frame clones are kept and a portion is missing. The sample has fewer than 400,000 clones; around 90% are singletons. The CDR3 contains 14 residues. Germline loops: CDR1 SGHTA, CDR2 FQGTGA. The V gene end was trimmed by 2 bases and the J gene end by 5 bases; junction bases not matched to a gene: 1. Sequenced sample: peripheral blood. The chain links TRBV7-3 to TRBJ2-1, with TRBD1 identical over 9 bases. This sequence originates from a human donor in a cohort sampled during active COVID-19. CDR3 DNA: TGTGCCAGCAGCTTAGGACAGGGGAACAATGAGCAGTTCTTC. It is translated as CASSLGQGNNEQFF.